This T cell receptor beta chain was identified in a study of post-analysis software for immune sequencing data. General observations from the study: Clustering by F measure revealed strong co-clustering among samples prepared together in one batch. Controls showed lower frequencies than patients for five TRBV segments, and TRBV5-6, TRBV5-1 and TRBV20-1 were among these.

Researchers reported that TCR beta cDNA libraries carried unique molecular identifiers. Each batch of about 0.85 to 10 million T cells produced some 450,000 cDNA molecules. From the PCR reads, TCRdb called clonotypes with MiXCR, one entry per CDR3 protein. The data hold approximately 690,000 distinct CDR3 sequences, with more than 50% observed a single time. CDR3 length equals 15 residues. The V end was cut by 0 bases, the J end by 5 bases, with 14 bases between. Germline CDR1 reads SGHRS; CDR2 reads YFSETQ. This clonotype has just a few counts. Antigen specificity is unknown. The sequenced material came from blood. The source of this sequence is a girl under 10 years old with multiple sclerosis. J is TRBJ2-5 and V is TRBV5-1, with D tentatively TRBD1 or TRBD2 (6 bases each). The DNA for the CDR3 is TGCGCCAGCAGCTTGGGGGGGGCCTCGCGGGAGACCCAGTACTTC. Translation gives CASSLGGASRETQYF.